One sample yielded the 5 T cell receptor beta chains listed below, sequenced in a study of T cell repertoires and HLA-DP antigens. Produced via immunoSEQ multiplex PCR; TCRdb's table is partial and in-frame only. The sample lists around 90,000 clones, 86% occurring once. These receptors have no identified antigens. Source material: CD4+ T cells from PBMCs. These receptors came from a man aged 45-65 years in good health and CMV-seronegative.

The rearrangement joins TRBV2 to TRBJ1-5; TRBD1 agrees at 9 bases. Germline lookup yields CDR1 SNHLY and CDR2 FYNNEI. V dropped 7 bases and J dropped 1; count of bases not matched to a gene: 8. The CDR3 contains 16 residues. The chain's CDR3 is CASTAYRGQSNQPQHF. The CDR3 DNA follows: TGTGCCAGCACCGCCTACAGGGGGCAGAGCAATCAGCCCCAGCATTTT. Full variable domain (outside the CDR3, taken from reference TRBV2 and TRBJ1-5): EPEVTQTPSHQVTQMGQEVILRCVPISNHLYFYWYRQILGQKVEFLVSFYNNEISEKSEIFDDQFSVERPDGSNFTLKIRSTKLEDSAMYFCASTAYRGQSNQPQHFGDGTRLSIL.

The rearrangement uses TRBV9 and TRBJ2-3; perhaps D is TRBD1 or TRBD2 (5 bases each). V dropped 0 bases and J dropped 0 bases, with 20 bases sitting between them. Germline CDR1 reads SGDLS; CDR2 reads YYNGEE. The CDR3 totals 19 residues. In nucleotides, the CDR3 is TGTGCCAGCAGCGTAGCTTCCGGGGCCTTTTTTTCTAGCACAGATACGCAGTATTTT. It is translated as CASSVASGAFFSSTDTQYF.

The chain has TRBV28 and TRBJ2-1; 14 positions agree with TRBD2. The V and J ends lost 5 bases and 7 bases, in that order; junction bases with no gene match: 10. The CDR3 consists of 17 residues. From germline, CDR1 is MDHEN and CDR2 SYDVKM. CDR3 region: CASSLARGTSGSNEQFF. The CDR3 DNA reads TGTGCCAGCAGTCTTGCTCGGGGGACTAGCGGGAGTAATGAGCAGTTCTTC.

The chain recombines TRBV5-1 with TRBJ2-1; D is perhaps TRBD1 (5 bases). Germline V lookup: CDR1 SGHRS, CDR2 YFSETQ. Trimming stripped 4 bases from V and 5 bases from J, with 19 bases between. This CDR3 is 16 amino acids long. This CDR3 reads CASSGLQVGVHNEQFF. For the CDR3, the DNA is TGCGCCAGCAGCGGCCTACAGGTGGGCGTCCACAATGAGCAGTTCTTC.

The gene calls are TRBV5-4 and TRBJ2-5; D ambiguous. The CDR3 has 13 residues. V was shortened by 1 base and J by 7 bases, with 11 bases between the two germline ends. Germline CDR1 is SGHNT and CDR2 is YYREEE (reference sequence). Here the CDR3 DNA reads TGTGCCAGCAGCTTGACGGGCCCAGGGACCCAGTACTTC. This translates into CASSLTGPGTQYF.